This TCR beta chain stems from a study of T cell clonality in common variable immunodeficiency. This clone was detected ten times or more. The antigen remains unidentified. The CDR3 is cut off 3 residues early in the read; its end comes from the germline J gene. The data were produced by immunoSEQ multiplex PCR, yet TCRdb's version contains in-frame clones alone and is incomplete. The sample presents tens of thousands of clones, none singletons. Germline-derived CDR1 and CDR2 are GTSNPN and SVGIG (reference sequence). The CDR3 runs 17 residues. The germline V and J ends were trimmed by 2 bases and 0 bases, with 20 bases remaining between them. General study findings and limits: CVID subjects showed higher TCRbeta clonality than healthy controls.

The source is a person aged 18 to 70 in good health. The sequenced sample was peripheral blood mononuclear cells. This chain links TRBV30 with TRBJ2-7; a weak D match, TRBD1 (6 bases). Incomplete CDR3 DNA: TGTGCCTGGAGTTGGGGATTGACAGGAATAGGCTCCTACGAG. It yields the protein CAWSWGLTGIGSYE. The whole CDR3 sequence is CAWSWGLTGIGSYEQYF.